Listed below are T cell receptor beta chains from one sample, sequenced in a study of cytomegalovirus exposure and HLA in healthy donors. The data were produced by immunoSEQ multiplex PCR, yet TCRdb's version contains in-frame clones alone and is incomplete. The table shows fewer than 150,000 clones, with 70% to 75% occurring only once. Sample: PBMCs. The source of these receptors is a man younger than 45 in good health and CMV-seronegative. Each CDR3 is given with its conserved first and last residue. The D gene is left open where the match is weak. For some rows the clone size is stated as once, few or many, or as a class when expanded; others skip it.

NA TRBJ2-7 14 TRBV7-2 TRBD1 TGTGCCAGCAGCTCTCCGACAGGGGGCTACGAGCAGTACTTC CASSSPTGGYEQYF
few TRBJ1-2 15 TRBV7-8 TRBD1 TGTGCCAGCAGCTTCCGGACAGGGGGTGGCTATGGCTACACCTTC CASSFRTGGGYGYTF
NA TRBJ2-1 14 TRBV6-5 TRBD2 TGTGCCAGCACCTTAGCGGGGGGGTACAATGAGCAGTTCTTC CASTLAGGYNEQFF
NA TRBJ2-2 18 TRBV7-9 TRBD1 TGTGCCAGCAGCTCCCTATGGGGACAGGGGACGAACACCGGGGAGCTGTTTTTT CASSSLWGQGTNTGELFF
NA TRBJ2-5 17 TRBV28 NA TGTGCCAGCACGACAACATGGGGTTGGAGGGGCCAAGAGACCCAGTACTTC CASTTTWGWRGQETQYF
NA TRBJ2-7 15 TRBV4-1 TRBD2 TGCGCCAGCAGCATACTAGCGGGGGGGCCCTACGAGCAGTACTTC CASSILAGGPYEQYF
NA TRBJ1-2 16 TRBV5-1 TRBD1 TGCGCCAGCAGCTCCCAAGCGACAGGGGTGTACTATGGCTACACCTTC CASSSQATGVYYGYTF
NA TRBJ2-3 16 TRBV7-6 NA TGTGCCAGCAGCTTAATCGCGGGAACTGACACAGATACGCAGTATTTT CASSLIAGTDTDTQYF
NA TRBJ2-3 15 TRBV5-1 TRBD2 TGCGCCAGCAGCTTGGTAGGACTAGTGACAGATACGCAGTATTTT CASSLVGLVTDTQYF
NA TRBJ1-1 16 TRBV5-4 NA TGTGCCAGCAGCCAGGGGTCGAAAAGGGCCGGCACTGAAGCTTTCTTT CASSQGSKRAGTEAFF
NA TRBJ1-6 15 TRBV11-2 NA TGTGCCAGCAGCTTCTCAAGCTCGTCGGATTCACCCCTCCACTTT CASSFSSSSDSPLHF
many TRBJ1-4 12 TRBV28 NA TGTGCCACCGGACAGATTAATGAAAAACTGTTTTTT CATGQINEKLFF
NA TRBJ1-1 16 TRBV25-1 NA TGTGCCAGCAGTGAATTGCCAGGGGATAGGAACACTGAAGCTTTCTTT CASSELPGDRNTEAFF
NA TRBJ2-5 14 TRBV9 NA TGTGCCAGCAGCGTAGCGGGGGACTGGGGGACCCAGTACTTC CASSVAGDWGTQYF
NA TRBJ1-2 14 TRBV19 NA TGTGCCAGTAGATTCGGTTTCGGGAACTATGGCTACACCTTC CASRFGFGNYGYTF
NA TRBJ1-1 16 TRBV18 TRBD1 TGTGCCAGCTCGGCTCATCCAGGGGGCATGAACACTGAAGCTTTCTTT CASSAHPGGMNTEAFF
NA TRBJ2-7 14 TRBV6-5 TRBD1 TGTGCCATCCCGACAGGGGACCCCACCTACGAGCAGTACTTC CAIPTGDPTYEQYF
NA TRBJ2-3 12 TRBV28 NA TGTGCCAGCAACCCTGAGCCAGATACGCAGTATTTT CASNPEPDTQYF
NA TRBJ2-1 14 TRBV15 TRBD2 TGTGCCACCAGCAAGGGACTACTCTCGAATGAGCAGTTCTTC CATSKGLLSNEQFF
NA TRBJ2-7 13 TRBV25-1 NA TGTGCCAGCAGTGCAGACTGGACCTACGAGCAGTACTTC CASSADWTYEQYF
NA TRBJ2-5 14 TRBV5-6 TRBD2 TGTGCCAGCAGCTTAGGGACTAGACAAGAGACCCAGTACTTC CASSLGTRQETQYF
NA TRBJ1-5 18 TRBV27 TRBD1 TGTGCCAGCAGTTTATTCTTCTCGGCAGGGGGAACCCATCAGCCCCAGCATTTT CASSLFFSAGGTHQPQHF
NA TRBJ1-2 14 TRBV4-2 NA TGTGCCAGCAGCCTGGACAGAGCTAACTATGGCTACACCTTC CASSLDRANYGYTF
NA TRBJ2-7 13 TRBV21-1 NA TGTGCCAGCATCGGGGAGTGTGAACACGAGCAGTACTTC CASIGECEHEQYF
NA TRBJ2-2 16 TRBV9 TRBD1 TGTGCCAGCACCACGGACAGGGGAGGGACCACCGGGGAGCTGTTTTTT CASTTDRGGTTGELFF
NA TRBJ1-1 17 TRBV7-2 TRBD1 TGTGCCAGCAGCGGGAACAGACAGGGATTCGGGAACACTGAAGCTTTCTTT CASSGNRQGFGNTEAFF
NA TRBJ2-3 17 TRBV4-3 TRBD1 TGCGCCAGCAGCCAAGAAATAGGAGACAGGGGCACAGATACGCAGTATTTT CASSQEIGDRGTDTQYF
few TRBJ2-3 15 TRBV15 NA TGTGCCACCAGCAGAGATCCAGCCGCTAGTAGCGTGCAGTATTTT CATSRDPAASSVQYF